Here is one TCR beta chain with its context. This entry comes from a study of blood T cell repertoires in COVID-19. Some clones are missing from TCRdb's copy, which holds only in-frame ones; the method was immunoSEQ multiplex PCR. Of about 130,000 clones listed, around 70% were seen once; the top ten hold approximately 6%. The germline V gene has CDR1 SGHTA and CDR2 FQGNSA. The CDR3 consists of 16 residues. The V gene end was trimmed by 3 bases and the J gene end by 5 bases; junction bases not matched to a gene: 9. The rearrangement links TRBV7-2 to TRBJ2-1; 8 bases are shared with TRBD2. The material sequenced was peripheral blood. The source is an older man with COVID-19, enrolled during active disease. The CDR3 loop is CASSFDLAGPNNEQFF. The DNA of the CDR3 is TGTGCCAGCAGCTTTGACCTAGCGGGCCCTAACAATGAGCAGTTCTTC.